The 9 T cell receptor beta chains reported below all come from one sample, sequenced in a study of blood T cell repertoires in COVID-19. Clones were read by immunoSEQ multiplex PCR, and TCRdb kept only the in-frame ones, dropping some. This table has about 250,000 clones, approximately 84% appearing once. The sequenced sample was PBMCs or T cells enriched from blood (not recorded which). All receptors come from a woman between 50 and 59 years old who had been exposed to COVID-19.

The count of this clone is one. V usage is TRBV7-9 and J usage is TRBJ2-5; the D is unclear. This CDR3 spans 14 amino acids. Trimming took 8 bases from V and 5 from J, leaving 18 bases between them. The V gene's germline CDR1 is SEHNR and CDR2 FQNEAQ (reference sequence). Here the CDR3 reads CASRRASGTETQYF. The CDR3 coding sequence is TGTGCCAGCCGCCGAGCGTCCGGTACCGAGACCCAGTACTTC.

This clone showed up just a few times. The V call is TRBV6-5, the J call TRBJ2-7; D gene uncertain. Trimming cost V 6 bases and J 4 bases, with 13 bases left between them. The CDR3 spans 13 residues. Germline V gives CDR1 MNHEY, CDR2 SVGAGI. The CDR3 nucleotides are TGTGCCAGCAGCGTGGGTTGGAGTTACGAGCAGTACTTC. This encodes CASSVGWSYEQYF.

The rearrangement uses TRBV5-4 and TRBJ2-2; 9 nucleotides match TRBD1. V lost 4 bases and J lost 7; bases outside the gene matches: 11. The V gene's germline CDR1 is SGHNT and CDR2 YYREEE (reference sequence). The CDR3 runs 16 residues. As DNA, the CDR3 is TGTGCCAGCAGCCTACCGGGACAGGGTATTCACGGGGAGCTGTTTTTT. It yields the protein CASSLPGQGIHGELFF.

J is TRBJ2-2 and V is TRBV6-4, with D possibly TRBD1 on 6 matching bases. The V end lost 4 bases, the J end lost 1 base, and 10 bases lay between the germline ends. This CDR3 is built from 15 residues. Germline values: CDR1 MRHNA, CDR2 SNTAGT. The CDR3 DNA reads as TGTGCCAGCAGTGCTCAGACAGGGAACACCGGGGAGCTGTTTTTT. Its protein product is CASSAQTGNTGELFF.

V usage is TRBV7-2 and J usage is TRBJ1-1, with D uncertain. V lost 2 bases and J lost 3, with 13 bases in between. This CDR3 has 15 residues. In germline, CDR1 is SGHTA, CDR2 FQGNSA. For the CDR3, the DNA is TGTGCCAGCAGCTTATGGATAAAGAGGGACACTGAAGCTTTCTTT. Translating gives CASSLWIKRDTEAFF.

V gene TRBV28 combines with J gene TRBJ2-6; D perhaps matches TRBD1 (5 bases). V gave up 5 bases and J gave up 0 bases, with 8 bases separating them. CDR1 is MDHEN, CDR2 SYDVKM, per germline. The CDR3 sequence is 15 residues long. In DNA form, the CDR3 reads TGTGCCAGCAGTCCCGACAGCTCTGGGGCCAACGTCCTGACTTTC. Protein sequence: CASSPDSSGANVLTF.

The chain carries TRBV7-2 and TRBJ2-2, with 12 nucleotides matching TRBD2. V shed 4 bases and J 6 bases; nucleotides not matched to a gene: 3. The CDR3 spans 15 residues. The germline gives CDR1 SGHTA, CDR2 FQGNSA. The CDR3 sequence is CASSSLAGGAGELFF. The CDR3, as DNA: TGTGCCAGCAGCTCACTAGCGGGGGGTGCCGGGGAGCTGTTTTTT.

The rearrangement uses TRBV5-5 and TRBJ2-7, with D perhaps matching TRBD1 (6 bases). The CDR3 contains 13 residues. Trimming removed 4 bases at V and 6 bases at J, with 14 bases between. The germline CDR1 and CDR2 sequences are SGHKS and YYEKEE (reference sequence). CDR3 residues: CASSTFRDTEQYF. The CDR3 coding sequence is TGTGCCAGCAGCACATTCCGGGACACCGAGCAGTACTTC.

This clone was found once. V and J are TRBV18 and TRBJ1-6, with D perhaps TRBD1 (6 bases). The CDR3 has 15 residues. Germline V gene sequence: CDR1 KGHSH, CDR2 LQKENI. The V end was cut by 4 bases, the J end by 7 bases, with 14 bases between. CDR3 sequence reads: CASSQMTGSNSPLHF. DNA for the CDR3: TGTGCCAGCTCACAGATGACAGGTTCGAATTCACCCCTCCACTTT.